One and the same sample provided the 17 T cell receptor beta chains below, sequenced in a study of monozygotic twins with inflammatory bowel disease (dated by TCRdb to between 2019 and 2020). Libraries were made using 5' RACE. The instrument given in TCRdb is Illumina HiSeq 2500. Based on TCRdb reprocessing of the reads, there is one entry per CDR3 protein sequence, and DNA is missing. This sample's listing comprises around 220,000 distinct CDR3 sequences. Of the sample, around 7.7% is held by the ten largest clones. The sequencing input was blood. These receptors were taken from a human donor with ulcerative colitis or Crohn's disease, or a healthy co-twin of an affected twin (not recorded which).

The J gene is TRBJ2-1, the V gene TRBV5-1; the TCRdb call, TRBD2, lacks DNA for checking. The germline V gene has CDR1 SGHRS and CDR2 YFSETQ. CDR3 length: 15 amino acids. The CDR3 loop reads CASSLLGGEINEQFF.

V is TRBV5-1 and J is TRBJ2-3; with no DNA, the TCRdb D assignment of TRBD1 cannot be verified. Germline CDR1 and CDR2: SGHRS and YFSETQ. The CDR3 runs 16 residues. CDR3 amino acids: CASSLAPTGDTDTQYF.

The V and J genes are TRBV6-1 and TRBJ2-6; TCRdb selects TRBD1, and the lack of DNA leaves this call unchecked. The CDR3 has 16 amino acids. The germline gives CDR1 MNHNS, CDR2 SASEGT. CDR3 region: CASSDPGKSGANVLTF.

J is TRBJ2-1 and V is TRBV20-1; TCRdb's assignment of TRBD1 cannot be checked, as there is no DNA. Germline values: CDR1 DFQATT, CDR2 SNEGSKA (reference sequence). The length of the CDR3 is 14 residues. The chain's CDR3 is CSAPRDLTYNEQFF.

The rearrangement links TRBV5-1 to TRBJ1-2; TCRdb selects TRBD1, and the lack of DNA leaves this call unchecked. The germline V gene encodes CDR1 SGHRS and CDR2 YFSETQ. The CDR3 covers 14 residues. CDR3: CASSIDDRVYGYTF.

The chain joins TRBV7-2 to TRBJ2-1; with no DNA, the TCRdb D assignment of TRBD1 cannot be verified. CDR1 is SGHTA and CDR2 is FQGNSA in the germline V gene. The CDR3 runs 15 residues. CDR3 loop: CASSLGTGNYNEQFF.

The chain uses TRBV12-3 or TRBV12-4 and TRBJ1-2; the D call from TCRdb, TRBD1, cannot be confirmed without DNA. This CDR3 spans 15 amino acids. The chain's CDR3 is CASTIERGLGYGYTF.

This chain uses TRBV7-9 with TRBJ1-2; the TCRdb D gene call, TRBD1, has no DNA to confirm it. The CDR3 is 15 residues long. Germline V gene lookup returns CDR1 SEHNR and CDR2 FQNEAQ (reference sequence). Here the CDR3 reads CASSLFVGGHYGYTF.

CDR3 sequence reads: CASSPLPTGQETQYF. The rearrangement joins TRBV18 to TRBJ2-5; TCRdb calls TRBD1, which cannot be checked without DNA. CDR1 is KGHSH and CDR2 is LQKENI in the germline V gene. The CDR3 covers 15 residues. Supplemented by reference TRBV18 and TRBJ2-5, the full variable domain reads NAGVMQNPRHLVRRRGQEARLRCSPMKGHSHVYWYRQLPEEGLKFMVYLQKENIIDESGMPKERFSAEFPKEGPSILRIQQVVRGDSAAYFCASSPLPTGQETQYFGPGTRLLVL.

CDR3 in amino acids: CASSPWTEPNEQFF. The V call is TRBV7-2, the J call TRBJ2-1; the TCRdb call, TRBD1, lacks DNA for checking. CDR1 is SGHTA, CDR2 FQGNSA, per germline. The CDR3 spans 14 residues.

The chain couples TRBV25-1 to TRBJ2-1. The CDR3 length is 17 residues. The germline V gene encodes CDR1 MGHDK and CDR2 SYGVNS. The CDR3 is CASSDTAGQESFNEQFF.

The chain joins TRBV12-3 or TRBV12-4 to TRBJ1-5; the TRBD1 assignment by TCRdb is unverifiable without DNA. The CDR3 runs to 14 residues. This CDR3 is CASSPGQGYQPQHF.

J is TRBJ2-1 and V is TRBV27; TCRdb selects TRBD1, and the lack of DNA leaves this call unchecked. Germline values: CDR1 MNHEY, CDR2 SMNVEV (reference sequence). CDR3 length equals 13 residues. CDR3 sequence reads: CASRNLDRNEQFF.

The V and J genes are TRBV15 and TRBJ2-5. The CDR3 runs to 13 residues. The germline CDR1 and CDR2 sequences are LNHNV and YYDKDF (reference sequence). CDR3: CATSRDKGETQYF.

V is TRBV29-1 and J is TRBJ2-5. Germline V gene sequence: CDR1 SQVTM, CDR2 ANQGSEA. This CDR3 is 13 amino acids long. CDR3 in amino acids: CSVEELAQETQYF. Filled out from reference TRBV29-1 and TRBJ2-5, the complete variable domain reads SAVISQKPSRDICQRGTSLTIQCQVDSQVTMMFWYRQQPGQSLTLIATANQGSEATYESGFVIDKFPISRPNLTFSTLTVSNMSPEDSSIYLCSVEELAQETQYFGPGTRLLVL.

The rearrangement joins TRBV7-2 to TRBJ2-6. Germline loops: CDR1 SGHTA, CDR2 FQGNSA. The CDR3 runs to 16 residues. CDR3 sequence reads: CASSPMGNSGANVLTF.

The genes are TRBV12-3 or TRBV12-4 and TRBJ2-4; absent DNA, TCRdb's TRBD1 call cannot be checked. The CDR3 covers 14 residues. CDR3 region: CASMGPLAKNIQYF.